This T cell receptor beta chain was retrieved from a study of siplizumab effects on memory and regulatory T cells. The study, taken as a whole, reports: Confirmatory evidence of suppressive function in proliferating siplizumab-culture Tregs was not obtained.

Worth noting for this clone: Its target is unknown.

Generated by immunoSEQ multiplex PCR, the TCRdb table keeps only in-frame clones and is missing some. There are 50,000 to 60,000 clones in the sample; roughly 87% occur only once, and 0.3% to 0.35% lies in the top ten. The CDR3 totals 15 residues. Germline CDR1 SEHNR, CDR2 FQNEAQ (reference sequence). Trimming cost V 8 bases and J 3 bases; bases outside gene matches: 13. The sequencing input was naive CD8+ T cells sorted from blood. The V gene is TRBV7-9, the J gene TRBJ2-7, with 7 positions matching TRBD2. The origin of this receptor is a human donor in good health. In DNA, the CDR3 is TGTGCCAGCGGCAAGCTTAATTGGACTAGCTACGAGCAGTACTTC. It codes for CASGKLNWTSYEQYF.